This entry lists 7 T cell receptor beta chains sequenced from one sample in a study of blood T cells in healthy people across ages. It was with a sample-barcoded 5' primer and a J-beta primer mix that a second PCR of roughly 7 to 12 cycles was run. TCRdb reprocessed the 5' RACE reads via MiXCR and lists one record per CDR3 protein. The data contain approximately 690,000 distinct CDR3 sequences, around three fifths of them singletons. Source material: blood. Receptors originate from a man between 60 and 70 years old in good health.

Concerning this clonotype: A read error may produce the germline difference seen at one junction end. The rearrangement links TRBV29-1 to TRBJ1-2; 7 bases agree with TRBD1. Germline-derived CDR1 and CDR2 are SQVTM and ANQGSEA. This CDR3 is built from 15 residues. The CDR3 sequence: CSAETTEGAGYGYTF. The CDR3 DNA follows: TGCAGCGCTGAAACGACTGAGGGGGCGGGCTATGGCTACACCTTC. Drawing the rest from reference TRBV29-1 and TRBJ1-2, the complete variable domain is SAVISQKPSRDICQRGTSLTIQCQVDSQVTMMFWYRQQPGQSLTLIATANQGSEATYESGFVIDKFPISRPNLTFSTLTVSNMSPEDSSIYLCSAETTEGAGYGYTFGSGTRLTVV.

This chain uses TRBV9 with TRBJ2-1, with TRBD1 identical over 7 bases. This CDR3 has 15 residues. Germline V lookup: CDR1 SGDLS, CDR2 YYNGEE. V lost 4 bases and J lost 4; bases outside the gene matches: 8. Here the CDR3 DNA reads TGTGCCAGCAGCACATCAGGGGGTCAGTACAATGAGCAGTTCTTC. Its protein is CASSTSGGQYNEQFF.

The rearrangement links TRBV4-2 to TRBJ1-1, with 7 bases matching TRBD1. This CDR3 is 12 amino acids long. The germline gives CDR1 LGHNA, CDR2 YNFKEQ. V dropped 3 bases and J dropped 6; count of bases not matched to a gene: 1. CDR3 residues: CASSHQGAEAFF. CDR3 coding DNA: TGTGCCAGCAGCCATCAGGGGGCTGAAGCTTTCTTT.

The CDR3 DNA reads TGTGCCAGCAGGACTCCTTCAGAAGCTTTCTTT. This sequence encodes CASRTPSEAFF. This chain joins TRBV28 and TRBJ1-1; D call uncertain. CDR3 size: 11 residues. In germline, CDR1 is MDHEN, CDR2 SYDVKM. The ends were cut back, 6 bases at V and 8 bases at J, with 10 bases in the middle. The entire variable domain, with the rest obtained from reference TRBV28 and TRBJ1-1, is as follows: DVKVTQSSRYLVKRTGEKVFLECVQDMDHENMFWYRQDPGLGLRLIYFSYDVKMKEKGDIPEGYSVSREKKERFSLILESASTNQTSMYLCASRTPSEAFFGQGTRLTVV.

The rearrangement uses TRBV7-2 and TRBJ2-3, with 10 positions matching TRBD2. Germline-derived CDR1 and CDR2 are SGHTA and FQGNSA. Trimming took 1 base from V and 3 from J; bases not matched to a gene: 4. The CDR3 runs 16 residues. This CDR3 is CASSLGVSGGTDTQYF. CDR3 nucleotide sequence: TGTGCCAGCAGCTTAGGGGTTAGCGGGGGGACAGATACGCAGTATTTT.

This rearrangement joins TRBV9 to TRBJ2-2; D is perhaps TRBD1 (6 bases). The CDR3 loop spans 14 amino acids. Germline V gene lookup returns CDR1 SGDLS and CDR2 YYNGEE. Trimming stripped 3 bases from V and 4 bases from J, with 10 bases between. CDR3 in amino acids: CASSATGLTGELFF. The CDR3 DNA is TGTGCCAGCAGCGCGACAGGACTCACCGGGGAGCTGTTTTTT.

This clonotype was observed a handful of times. The rearrangement joins TRBV4-1 to TRBJ2-5; unclear D gene. The length of the CDR3 is 12 residues. The V end lost 1 base, the J end lost 5 bases, and 5 bases lay between the germline ends. From germline, CDR1 is MGHRA and CDR2 YSYEKL. CDR3 nucleotide sequence: TGCGCCAGCAGCCAAGGGTCCGAGACCCAGTACTTC. This gives the protein CASSQGSETQYF.